What follows describes a single T cell receptor (beta chain). The antigen remains unidentified. CD8+CD57+ cell expansion, shown by flow cytometry, had occurred in the patients selected for sequencing. Severe acquired aplastic anemia was the diagnosis recorded for all patients. The V end was cut by 0 bases, the J end by 3 bases, with 5 bases between. Germline V gene lookup returns CDR1 MGHDK and CDR2 SYGVNS. This CDR3 is 13 amino acids long. This sample was taken from a study of CD8+CD57+ T cells in acquired aplastic anemia. Study-level findings and limits: Researchers report that fewer than 30 CD8+ CDR3 sequences appeared in both patients and controls.

Both TCR beta VDJ combination and CDR3 sequence profiling were carried out. Genomic DNA was the template for this profiling. TCRdb recomputed calls from the reads with MiXCR, one row per CDR3 protein. The table lists about 40,000 distinct CDR3 sequences, about 63% of them singletons. The TCR originated in a human donor with aplastic anemia. The sample consisted of sorted CD4+, CD8+, or CD8+CD57+ T cells (not recorded which) from PBMCs. The chain has TRBV25-1 and TRBJ1-2; D gene ambiguous. CDR3 loop: CASSEYLHYGYTF. The CDR3 DNA follows: TGTGCCAGCAGTGAATATCTCCACTATGGCTACACCTTC.